This is a list of T cell receptor beta chains from one sample in a study of T cell responses to AZD1222 COVID-19 vaccine. Using immunoSEQ multiplex PCR, the repertoire was profiled, and TCRdb retains in-frame clones only, with some absent. The sample consists of 98,000 or so clones, approximately 89% of them appearing once. The sample was peripheral blood, taken 28 days after the second dose of the MenACWY control vaccine. The receptors shown here come from an adult who received the MenACWY meningococcal vaccine as a control. Each CDR3 is given with its conserved first and last residue. The D gene is left open where the match is weak. Clone size is not always given. Where it is, it says once, few, many or a class for expanded clones.

j_call d_call clone_size v_call cdr3_nt cdr3_aa
TRBJ1-4 TRBD1 NA TRBV6-6 TGTGCCAGCAGTCGGACAGGGGGCACTAATGAAAAACTGTTTTTT CASSRTGGTNEKLFF
TRBJ2-3 NA NA TRBV9 TGTGCCAGCAGCGTAGCACCAGGGAGGGGGAGCACAGATACGCAGTATTTT CASSVAPGRGSTDTQYF
TRBJ1-3 NA NA TRBV10-3 TGTGCCATCAGTGAGTCGGGGGGGTCCGGAAACACCATATATTTT CAISESGGSGNTIYF
TRBJ2-1 TRBD2 NA TRBV28 TGTGCCAGCAGTTTTCGACCAAGCGGGGGGCGTCTCCAGTTCTTC CASSFRPSGGRLQFF
TRBJ1-1 NA NA TRBV19 TGTGCCAGTAGTACAGGGGTAACTGAAGCTTTCTTT CASSTGVTEAFF
TRBJ2-7 TRBD2 few TRBV7-2 TGTGCCAGCAGCCTGACTAGCGGGTTCTACGAGCAGTACTTC CASSLTSGFYEQYF
TRBJ2-7 NA NA TRBV11-2 TGTGCCAGCAGCTTAGAACGGGGCAGGGGTAGCTACGAGCAGTACTTC CASSLERGRGSYEQYF
TRBJ2-7 TRBD1 NA TRBV6-5 TGTGCCAGCAGCCGGACAGGGGTGAGGTACGAGCAGTACTTC CASSRTGVRYEQYF
TRBJ2-5 TRBD1 NA TRBV5-1 TGCGCCAGCAGCCGGGACAGGGAACAAGAGACCCAGTACTTC CASSRDREQETQYF
TRBJ2-7 NA NA TRBV5-4 TGTGCCAGCAGCTGGGAAAGGGGCGAGCAGTACTTC CASSWERGEQYF
TRBJ2-3 NA NA TRBV18 TGTGCCAGCTCACCTATACAAAGACAGGTGGCAGATACGCAGTATTTT CASSPIQRQVADTQYF
TRBJ1-5 NA NA TRBV7-2 TGTGCCAGCAGCTTAATCGGGGGCTTCGGCAATCAGCCCCAGCATTTT CASSLIGGFGNQPQHF
TRBJ1-1 TRBD1 NA TRBV5-1 TGCGCCAGCAGCTTGGAAGAGGGGGCGCTCGCTTTCTTT CASSLEEGALAFF
TRBJ1-6 NA once TRBV4-2 TGTGCCAGCAGCCCACCCACTGGGTACCGCGAATCACCCCTCCACTTT CASSPPTGYRESPLHF
TRBJ1-5 NA NA TRBV6-6 TGTGCCAGCAGCCCGGGACGGCAAAATCAGCCCCAGCATTTT CASSPGRQNQPQHF
TRBJ1-2 NA NA TRBV19 TGTGCCAGTAGTTCCCGGCAGGGCTACACCTTC CASSSRQGYTF
TRBJ2-2 TRBD2 NA TRBV5-1 TGCGCCAGCAGCTTATTACCGGGACTAGGCTCCGGGGAGCTGTTTTTT CASSLLPGLGSGELFF
TRBJ1-5 TRBD1 NA TRBV3-1/TRBV3-2 TGTGCCAGCAGCATTGGACAGGGTGGCAATCAGCCCCAGCATTTT CASSIGQGGNQPQHF
TRBJ1-1 TRBD1 NA TRBV5-1 TGCGCCAGCAAAGGGACAGGGGGGAACACTGAAGCTTTCTTT CASKGTGGNTEAFF
TRBJ2-7 NA NA TRBV27 TGTGCCAGCCGAGGCATCGGCTACGAGCAGTACTTC CASRGIGYEQYF
TRBJ2-7 TRBD1 NA TRBV28 TGTGCCAGCAGTCTATTCGGGACAGCCTACGAGCAGTACTTC CASSLFGTAYEQYF
TRBJ1-5 NA NA TRBV5-6 TGTGCCAGCAGCGGGGGGCAGACCAATCAGCCCCAGCATTTT CASSGGQTNQPQHF
TRBJ2-3 TRBD1 NA TRBV5-1 TGCGCCAGCAGCCCCCCACCGGGGACAGGGGGCACAGATACGCAGTATTTT CASSPPPGTGGTDTQYF
TRBJ1-6 NA NA TRBV18 TGTGCCAGCTCACAGGGGGTCTATAATTCACCCCTCCACTTT CASSQGVYNSPLHF
TRBJ1-2 NA once TRBV11-2 TGTGCCAGCAGCTTAGGAAACTATGGCTACACCTTC CASSLGNYGYTF
TRBJ1-3 NA NA TRBV9 TGTGCCAGCAGCGCTATCGCGGACGGGGCTGGAAACACCATATATTTT CASSAIADGAGNTIYF
TRBJ2-1 TRBD1 NA TRBV4-3 TGCGCCAGCAGCCCGTCCGGGACAGGGGACAATGAGCAGTTCTTC CASSPSGTGDNEQFF